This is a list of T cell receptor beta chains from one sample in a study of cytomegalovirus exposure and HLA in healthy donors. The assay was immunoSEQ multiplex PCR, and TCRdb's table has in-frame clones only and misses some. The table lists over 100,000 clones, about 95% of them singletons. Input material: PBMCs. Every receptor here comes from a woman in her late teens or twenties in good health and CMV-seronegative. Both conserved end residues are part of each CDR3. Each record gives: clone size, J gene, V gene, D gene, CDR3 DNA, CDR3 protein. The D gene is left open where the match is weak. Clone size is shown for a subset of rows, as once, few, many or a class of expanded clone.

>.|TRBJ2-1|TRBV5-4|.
TGTGCCAGCAGGGTGGCCTTCTACAATGAGCAGTTCTTC
CASRVAFYNEQFF
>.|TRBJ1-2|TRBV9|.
TGTGCCAGCAGCGGATCAGGGGCGTTTAACTATGGCTACACCTTC
CASSGSGAFNYGYTF
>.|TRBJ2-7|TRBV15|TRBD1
TGTGCCACCAGCAGAGGAGCTACAGGGGACGAGCAGTACTTC
CATSRGATGDEQYF
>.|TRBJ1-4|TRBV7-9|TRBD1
TGTGCCAGCAGCGCGACAGGGGGGCCGAGTGAAAAACTGTTTTTT
CASSATGGPSEKLFF
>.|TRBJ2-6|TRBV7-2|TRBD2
TGTGCCAGCAGCTTAGCCGTTAGCGGGGGATCTGGGGCCAACGTCCTGACTTTC
CASSLAVSGGSGANVLTF
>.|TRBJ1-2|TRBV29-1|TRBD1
TGCAGCGTTGGACAGGGGGCGCATGATGGCTACACCTTC
CSVGQGAHDGYTF
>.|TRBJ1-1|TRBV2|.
TGTGCCAGCAGTGAAGGCCGCGGGGGCGAGTACCGTGCTTTCTTT
CASSEGRGGEYRAFF
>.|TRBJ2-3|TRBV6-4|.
TGTGCCAGCAGTGGGCACAACACAGATACGCAGTATTTT
CASSGHNTDTQYF
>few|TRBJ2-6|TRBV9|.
TGTGCCAGCCGGGTAGGGGGGCCAAACTCTGGGGCCAACGTCCTGACTTTC
CASRVGGPNSGANVLTF
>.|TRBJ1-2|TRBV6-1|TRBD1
TGTGCCAGCAGCGCCAACAGGGGCTATGGCTACACCTTC
CASSANRGYGYTF
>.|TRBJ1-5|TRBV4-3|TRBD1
TGCGCCAGCAGCCCGTTCCTCGGGACAGGAACAAATCAGCCCCAGCATTTT
CASSPFLGTGTNQPQHF
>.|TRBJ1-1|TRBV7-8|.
TGTGCCAGCGAAAACAGTCAGGACACTGAAGCTTTCTTT
CASENSQDTEAFF
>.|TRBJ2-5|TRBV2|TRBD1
TGTGCCAGCACCGCCGGACAGGGGGGCTTTGAGACCCAGTACTTC
CASTAGQGGFETQYF
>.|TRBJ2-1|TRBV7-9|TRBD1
TGTGCCAGCAGCTTCCGGGACAGACCTTACAATGAGCAGTTCTTC
CASSFRDRPYNEQFF
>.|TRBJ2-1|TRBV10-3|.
TGTGCCATCAGAGACAGTTACAATGAGCAGTTCTTC
CAIRDSYNEQFF
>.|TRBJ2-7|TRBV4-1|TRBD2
TGCGCCAGCAGCCCGAATACGGCTAGCGGGAGGTACGAGCAGTACTTC
CASSPNTASGRYEQYF
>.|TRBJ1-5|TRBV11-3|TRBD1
TGTGCCAGCAAAATGACAGGGGTCCCTTATAGCAATCAGCCCCAGCATTTT
CASKMTGVPYSNQPQHF
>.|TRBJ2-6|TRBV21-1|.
TGTGCCAGCAGCGAGCATACTGGGGCCAACGTCCTGACTTTC
CASSEHTGANVLTF
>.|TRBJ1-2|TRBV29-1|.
TGCAGCGTTGAAACAGCTGGCTACACCTTC
CSVETAGYTF
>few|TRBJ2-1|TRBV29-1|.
TGCAGCGTGAGCACAGGGAGCTCCTACAATGAGCAGTTCTTC
CSVSTGSSYNEQFF
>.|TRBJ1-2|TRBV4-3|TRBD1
TGCGCCAGCAGCCAATTAACAGGGGGCTATGGCTACACCTTC
CASSQLTGGYGYTF
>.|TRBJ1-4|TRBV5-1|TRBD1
TGCGCCAGCAGTCTCAGGGGGACCGTGGAAAAACTGTTTTTT
CASSLRGTVEKLFF
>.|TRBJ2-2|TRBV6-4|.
TGTGCCAGCAGTGACTCGCGGGGTGAGGCCGGGGAGCTGTTTTTT
CASSDSRGEAGELFF